The entry below gives a single TCR beta chain sequence along with its context. What it binds is not known. From germline, CDR1 is LNHDA and CDR2 SQIVND (reference sequence). J lost 5 bases, V lost 5 bases, and 10 bases had no gene match. CDR3 length equals 15 residues. These data are taken from a study of cytomegalovirus exposure and HLA in healthy donors. Whole-study results and caveats: A later look showed TCR association rates differing by HLA locus, highest for DRB1 and lowest for HLA-C. Follow-up analysis seemed to connect common viral pathogens with several of the most significant clusters identified. Previous analysis showed most TCR beta V segments were productive about 87% or about 30% of the time.

PCR primers comprised 60 Vbeta and 13 Jbeta primers. In the authors' methods: Counted up in a later analysis, unique TCR beta chains came to 65 million to 80 million, with about 9.9 million shared. Repertoires were generated with immunoSEQ multiplex PCR, while TCRdb's copy carries only in-frame clones and drops some. V and J calls plus clone size are reproduced from that table; the DNA served to infer D and trimming. The table includes roughly 120,000 clones, around 64% detected once. The chain employs TRBV19 and TRBJ2-7, with TRBD2 matching 9 bases. The sequence came from a man aged 25 to 40 in good health and CMV-seropositive. Sequencing used PBMCs. The chain's CDR3 is CASSPTLAGVHEQYV. As DNA, the CDR3 is TGTGCCAGTAGTCCCACCTTAGCGGGAGTGCACGAGCAGTACGTC.